This T cell receptor (beta chain) appears in the sequencing data of a study of blood T cell repertoires in COVID-19. Looking at the study overall: From the United States, Italy and Spain came samples of acute and convalescent COVID-19. Nucleic acid was either cDNA or gDNA, and it came from T cells, B-cell-depleted T cells, or PBMCs.

Per the original methods: Estimated nucleated cell counts came from reference gene primer amplification. Assay: immunoSEQ multiplex PCR; the TCRdb copy retains only in-frame clones and omits some. The V and J calls and clone size are taken from that table; D and trimming were inferred from the DNA. The sample shows 70,000 to 90,000 clones, roughly 80% of them seen only once. V was trimmed by 5 bases and J by 1 base, leaving 5 bases between them. CDR3 length: 12 residues. Per the germline V gene, CDR1 is SGHVS and CDR2 is FNYEAQ. The TCR sequence derives from a human donor in a cohort sampled during active COVID-19. The sequencing sample was made of peripheral blood. The chain recombines TRBV7-6 with TRBJ2-5, with D unresolved. CDR3 bases: TGTGCCAGCAGCCTCCTCCAAGAGACCCAGTACTTC. Translating it yields CASSLLQETQYF.